This is a list of T cell receptor beta chains from one sample in a study of T-cell reconstitution after alpha-beta-depleted transplantation in children. In TCRdb, the PCR reads were re-called with MiXCR into one record per CDR3 protein. The data contain some 450,000 distinct CDR3 sequences, roughly 44% of them singletons. Sequenced here: PBMCs, sampled before TCRalphabeta/CD19-depleted stem cell transplant. These receptors were obtained from a girl between 2 and 10 years old with aplastic anemia, due to receive a stem cell transplant. CDR3s include the opening cysteine and the closing phenylalanine or tryptophan. A D gene is named only where the DNA matches it firmly.

V gene: TRBV7-3
D gene: -
J gene: TRBJ2-6
CDR3 protein: CASGANVLTF

V gene: TRBV28
D gene: TRBD1
J gene: TRBJ2-1
CDR3 protein: CASRGQDRIYNEQFF

V gene: TRBV12-3/TRBV12-4
D gene: -
J gene: TRBJ1-1
CDR3 protein: CASSLGLNEAFF

V gene: TRBV5-1
D gene: TRBD2
J gene: TRBJ2-3
CDR3 protein: CASSLGTSGSSADTQYF

V gene: TRBV5-1
D gene: -
J gene: TRBJ2-7
CDR3 protein: CASSLVGRDHEQYF

V gene: TRBV4-1
D gene: -
J gene: TRBJ2-5
CDR3 protein: CASSQERLGAQYF

V gene: TRBV20-1
D gene: TRBD2
J gene: TRBJ2-7
CDR3 protein: CSASLAGGPPYEQYF

V gene: TRBV20-1
D gene: TRBD2
J gene: TRBJ2-1
CDR3 protein: CSATGGREQFF

V gene: TRBV5-1
D gene: TRBD2
J gene: TRBJ2-2
CDR3 protein: CASSLRASGGKDTGELFF

V gene: TRBV7-2
D gene: TRBD2
J gene: TRBJ2-7
CDR3 protein: CASSPLAGGYSSYEQYF

V gene: TRBV7-2
D gene: TRBD2
J gene: TRBJ2-3
CDR3 protein: CASSITSGRAADTQYF

V gene: TRBV20-1
D gene: -
J gene: TRBJ1-6
CDR3 protein: CSARGGGDFYSPLHF

V gene: TRBV20-1
D gene: -
J gene: TRBJ2-3
CDR3 protein: CSARPTLASTDTQYF

V gene: TRBV4-1
D gene: -
J gene: TRBJ1-1
CDR3 protein: CASSQDERGDTEAFF

V gene: TRBV10-3
D gene: -
J gene: TRBJ2-1
CDR3 protein: CAISEGRGWDNEQFF

V gene: TRBV20-1
D gene: TRBD1
J gene: TRBJ1-1
CDR3 protein: CSAITGALNTEAFF

V gene: TRBV7-2
D gene: -
J gene: TRBJ2-1
CDR3 protein: CASSFVRGVISNEQFF

V gene: TRBV4-1
D gene: -
J gene: TRBJ1-6
CDR3 protein: CASSQGEGGYSPLHF

V gene: TRBV27
D gene: TRBD2
J gene: TRBJ2-3
CDR3 protein: CASSLSTVLRASGREPDTQYF

V gene: TRBV7-9
D gene: TRBD1
J gene: TRBJ2-7
CDR3 protein: CASSLPGTGGAEQYF

V gene: TRBV5-1
D gene: -
J gene: TRBJ2-7
CDR3 protein: CASSFNRNYEQYF

V gene: TRBV12-3/TRBV12-4
D gene: -
J gene: TRBJ2-3
CDR3 protein: CANNPVGDPTDTQYF

V gene: TRBV20-1
D gene: TRBD2
J gene: TRBJ2-7
CDR3 protein: CSARGSGTSFYEQYF

V gene: TRBV7-2
D gene: -
J gene: TRBJ2-3
CDR3 protein: CASSLMGLSTDTQYF

V gene: TRBV6-6
D gene: -
J gene: TRBJ2-2
CDR3 protein: CASSRNTGELFF

V gene: TRBV20-1
D gene: -
J gene: TRBJ2-5
CDR3 protein: CSASRSQETQYF

V gene: TRBV29-1
D gene: -
J gene: TRBJ2-3
CDR3 protein: CSVIPRVADTQYF

V gene: TRBV5-1
D gene: -
J gene: TRBJ2-7
CDR3 protein: CASSLLANPGYEQYF

V gene: TRBV12-3/TRBV12-4
D gene: -
J gene: TRBJ1-5
CDR3 protein: CASSAERRGQPQHF

V gene: TRBV18
D gene: -
J gene: TRBJ2-7
CDR3 protein: CASSDGGSYEQYF

V gene: TRBV18
D gene: -
J gene: TRBJ2-4
CDR3 protein: CASSPTAGGDIQYF

V gene: TRBV5-1
D gene: TRBD1
J gene: TRBJ2-1
CDR3 protein: CASTLGTGGTEQFF

V gene: TRBV15
D gene: -
J gene: TRBJ2-4
CDR3 protein: CATSSSGNIQYF